The 31 T cell receptor beta chains presented below share a single source sample, sequenced in a study of T cell responses to AZD1222 COVID-19 vaccine. TCRdb's table, derived via immunoSEQ multiplex PCR, lists solely in-frame clones and lacks some. The table shows about 160,000 clones, with roughly nine tenths occurring only once. Sequenced material: peripheral blood, taken 28 days after the second AZD1222 dose. The receptors come from an adult who received the AZD1222 COVID-19 vaccine.

CDR3 protein: CASSPTGGNTIYF. Here the CDR3 DNA reads TGTGCCAGCAGCCCGACAGGGGGAAACACCATATATTTT. The chain has TRBV27 and TRBJ1-3; 7 bases line up with TRBD1. The V gene end was trimmed by 6 bases and the J gene end by 4 bases; junction bases not matched to a gene: 3. CDR3 length equals 13 residues. CDR1 and CDR2 (germline): MNHEY, SMNVEV (reference sequence).

The chain joins TRBV13 to TRBJ2-5; D remains ambiguous. The V gene lost 5 bases and the J gene lost 3 bases, with 10 bases spanning the gap. Germline V gene data show CDR1 as PRHDT and CDR2 as FYEKMQ (reference sequence). This CDR3 contains 13 residues. The CDR3 spells CASSIRREETQYF. The CDR3 coding sequence is TGTGCCAGCAGCATTCGTAGGGAAGAGACCCAGTACTTC.

V usage is TRBV3-1 (or the pseudogene TRBV3-2) and J usage is TRBJ2-7; TRBD2 aligns across 8 bases. The junction had 12 bases not matched to a gene; V was cut back by 1 base and J by 7 bases. Germline-derived CDR1 and CDR2 are LGHDT and YNNKEL (reference sequence). This CDR3 is built from 16 residues. The chain's CDR3 is CASSQVGLAGVTEQYF. CDR3 DNA: TGTGCCAGCAGCCAAGTGGGTCTAGCGGGCGTTACTGAGCAGTACTTC.

This chain links TRBV6-6 with TRBJ1-1; no definite D call. CDR3 length: 13 amino acids. V lost 6 bases, J lost 2 bases, and 10 bases lay in between. Germline loops: CDR1 MNHNY, CDR2 SVGAGI (reference sequence). The CDR3 loop reads CASSRQFNTEAFF. For the CDR3, the DNA is TGTGCCAGCAGCCGTCAATTCAACACTGAAGCTTTCTTT.

The V call is TRBV18, the J call TRBJ1-6; 9 bases map to TRBD1. V shed 5 bases and J 8 bases; nucleotides not matched to a gene: 7. This CDR3 has 15 residues. The germline CDR1 and CDR2 sequences are KGHSH and LQKENI. The CDR3 loop reads CASSAGTGSDSPLHF. For the CDR3, the DNA is TGTGCCAGCTCAGCCGGGACAGGGTCTGATTCACCCCTCCACTTT.

The chain links TRBV18 to TRBJ2-7; no clear D. V lost 0 bases to trimming and J lost 2 bases, with 11 bases between them. The CDR3 totals 15 residues. Germline lookup yields CDR1 KGHSH and CDR2 LQKENI. The chain's CDR3 is CASSPPSRPAYEQYF. CDR3 DNA sequence: TGTGCCAGCTCACCACCCTCCAGGCCCGCCTACGAGCAGTACTTC.

The rearrangement links TRBV2 to TRBJ2-7; D not resolved. The germline V gene encodes CDR1 SNHLY and CDR2 FYNNEI. V gave up 1 base and J gave up 4 bases, with 8 bases separating them. The CDR3 is 13 residues long. The CDR3 sequence: CASSEGDQYEQYF. CDR3 nucleotides: TGTGCCAGCAGTGAAGGGGATCAATACGAGCAGTACTTC.

The rearrangement uses TRBV24-1 and TRBJ2-7; weak D call: TRBD1 (5 bases). V was clipped by 3 bases and J by 4 bases, with 9 bases between them. The CDR3 has 13 amino acids. CDR1 and CDR2 from the germline V gene are KGHDR and SFDVKD. In DNA, the CDR3 is TGTGCCACCAGTGATAGGGGCAGGTACGAGCAGTACTTC. Amino acids: CATSDRGRYEQYF.

This rearrangement joins TRBV5-1 to TRBJ2-1, with TRBD1 identical over 9 bases. CDR1 and CDR2 from the germline V gene are SGHRS and YFSETQ. With 6 bases clipped from V and 3 bases from J, the junction kept 10 bases outside the gene matches. This CDR3 has 16 amino acids. The CDR3 loop reads CASKDIPGQGYNEQFF. As DNA, the CDR3 is TGCGCCAGCAAGGACATACCGGGACAGGGCTACAATGAGCAGTTCTTC.

This sequence joins TRBV12-3 or TRBV12-4 and TRBJ1-2; TRBD1 matches at 7 bases. V gave up 5 bases and J gave up 1 base; unmatched junction bases: 1. This CDR3 spans 13 amino acids. The CDR3 DNA reads as TGTGCCAGCAGTGCAGGGGGTAACTATGGCTACACCTTC. Protein: CASSAGGNYGYTF.

This clone occurred once. The chain carries TRBV2 and TRBJ2-7; D is perhaps TRBD2 (6 bases). This CDR3 is 12 amino acids long. Trimming pared 8 bases from V and 1 base from J, leaving 9 bases between. The germline V gene encodes CDR1 SNHLY and CDR2 FYNNEI. The CDR3 sequence: CASQEGSYEQYF. CDR3 coding DNA: TGTGCCAGCCAGGAGGGGTCCTACGAGCAGTACTTC.

The chain is built from TRBV28 and TRBJ1-1, with 9 bases aligning to TRBD1. CDR3 size: 14 residues. Germline lookup yields CDR1 MDHEN and CDR2 SYDVKM. Germline trimming cut 8 bases from V and 8 bases from J; bases unmatched to any gene: 12. The CDR3 DNA is TGTGCCAGCTTAGCCGGACAGGGGTTCTTGGAAGCTTTCTTT. Translation gives CASLAGQGFLEAFF.

V is TRBV9 and J is TRBJ2-1; TRBD2 agrees at 11 bases. V gave up 0 bases and J gave up 4 bases; unmatched junction bases: 6. The CDR3 extends over 17 amino acids. The germline gives CDR1 SGDLS, CDR2 YYNGEE. DNA for the CDR3: TGTGCCAGCAGCGTAGGAACTAGCGGGAGTGGTTACAATGAGCAGTTCTTC. Protein: CASSVGTSGSGYNEQFF.

The V call is TRBV28, the J call TRBJ1-2; 7 nucleotides line up with TRBD1. The germline V gene encodes CDR1 MDHEN and CDR2 SYDVKM. The length of the CDR3 is 13 residues. V lost 5 bases, J lost 4 bases, and 4 bases stayed unmatched. CDR3 nucleotides: TGTGCCAGCAGTGTGGGACAGCTCTATGGCTACACCTTC. Its translation is CASSVGQLYGYTF.

V gene TRBV29-1 combines with J gene TRBJ2-5; D may be TRBD1 (5 bases). Per the germline V gene, CDR1 is SQVTM and CDR2 is ANQGSEA. CDR3 size: 12 residues. Between the trimmed V and J ends, which lost 7 bases and 0 bases, there was a span of 9 bases. The CDR3 reads CSGKGNQETQYF. CDR3 DNA: TGCAGCGGTAAGGGGAACCAAGAGACCCAGTACTTC.

The rearrangement links TRBV30 to TRBJ1-2; D is unresolved. Germline-derived CDR1 and CDR2 are GTSNPN and SVGIG (reference sequence). V was clipped by 4 bases and J by 1 base, with 7 bases between them. The CDR3 is 12 residues long. The DNA for the CDR3 is TGTGCCTGGATTCGGGTTAACTATGGCTACACCTTC. Protein sequence: CAWIRVNYGYTF. Full variable domain (remainder filled in from reference TRBV30 and TRBJ1-2): SQTIHQWPATLVQPVGSPLSLECTVEGTSNPNLYWYRQAAGRGLQLLFYSVGIGQISSEVPQNLSASRPQDRQFILSSKKLLLSDSGFYLCAWIRVNYGYTFGSGTRLTVV.

This rearrangement joins TRBV24-1 to TRBJ2-1; 9 bases fit TRBD2. With 8 bases clipped from V and 8 bases from J, the junction kept 12 bases outside the gene matches. Germline-derived CDR1 and CDR2 are KGHDR and SFDVKD. The CDR3 loop spans 15 amino acids. The CDR3, as DNA: TGTGCCACCACACATAGCGGGAGCCCCGATGATGAGCAGTTCTTC. Translated: CATTHSGSPDDEQFF.

The V and J genes are TRBV9 and TRBJ2-2; 10 nucleotides align to TRBD1. V shed 4 bases, J shed 6 bases, and the junction held 12 bases outside the gene matches. The CDR3 runs 17 residues. Germline loops: CDR1 SGDLS, CDR2 YYNGEE. This chain's CDR3 is CASSPSSSGQGAGELFF. The DNA for the CDR3 is TGTGCCAGCAGCCCCTCATCGTCTGGACAGGGGGCCGGGGAGCTGTTTTTT.

This sequence joins TRBV6-6 and TRBJ1-2; 8 bases map to TRBD1. This CDR3 region has 15 residues. Germline assignment: CDR1 MNHNY and CDR2 SVGAGI (reference sequence). The trim removed 4 bases at V and 7 bases at J, leaving 11 bases unmatched. The DNA of the CDR3 is TGTGCCAGCAGTTCGATTGAACAGGGGGTTTTTGGCTACACCTTC. Amino acids: CASSSIEQGVFGYTF.

The chain employs TRBV15 and TRBJ1-1; D ambiguous. The V end was cut by 0 bases, the J end by 1 base, with 9 bases between. Germline-derived CDR1 and CDR2 are LNHNV and YYDKDF (reference sequence). The CDR3 extends over 15 amino acids. The CDR3 region is CATSRDPAANTEAFF. CDR3 nucleotides: TGTGCCACCAGCAGAGATCCGGCAGCGAACACTGAAGCTTTCTTT.

This clone came up once. The V call is TRBV28, the J call TRBJ1-6; unclear D gene. Between the trimmed V and J ends, which lost 1 base and 3 bases, there was a span of 4 bases. The CDR3 consists of 14 residues. Germline V gene data show CDR1 as MDHEN and CDR2 as SYDVKM. The CDR3 spells CASSLSDYNSPLHF. CDR3 DNA sequence: TGTGCCAGCAGTTTATCCGACTATAATTCACCCCTCCACTTT.

The gene calls are TRBV3-1 (or the pseudogene TRBV3-2) and TRBJ2-7; possible D gene TRBD2, 5 bases. Germline V gives CDR1 LGHDT, CDR2 YNNKEL (reference sequence). There are 17 residues in the CDR3. V was trimmed by 0 bases and J by 2 bases, leaving 17 bases between them. The DNA for the CDR3 is TGTGCCAGCAGCCAAGATCGGGCTGGCGGGTTTCCCTACGAGCAGTACTTC. This gives the protein CASSQDRAGGFPYEQYF.

The gene calls are TRBV5-4 and TRBJ2-1; TRBD2 agrees at 7 bases. Germline V gives CDR1 SGHNT, CDR2 YYREEE (reference sequence). This CDR3 spans 16 amino acids. The V gene end was trimmed by 4 bases and the J gene end by 2 bases; junction bases not matched to a gene: 9. For the CDR3, the DNA is TGTGCCAGCAGCCCTCGTGGGGCGGGAGCCTACAATGAGCAGTTCTTC. It encodes CASSPRGAGAYNEQFF.

This chain joins TRBV15 and TRBJ2-7; D not resolved. This CDR3 has 14 amino acids. Between the trimmed V and J ends, which lost 1 base and 0 bases, there was a span of 7 bases. Germline assignment: CDR1 LNHNV and CDR2 YYDKDF (reference sequence). The CDR3 sequence is CATSRGPSSYEQYF. The CDR3, as DNA: TGTGCCACCAGCAGAGGCCCGAGCTCCTACGAGCAGTACTTC.

This clone was counted a few times. The J gene is TRBJ2-7, the V gene TRBV6-6; D uncertain. Trimming took 0 bases from V and 2 from J, leaving 8 bases between them. CDR1 is MNHNY and CDR2 is SVGAGI in the germline V gene (reference sequence). The CDR3 runs to 14 residues. The DNA of the CDR3 is TGTGCCAGCAGTTACTCGACCTATCCCTACGAGCAGTACTTC. Residues: CASSYSTYPYEQYF.

The V call is TRBV7-9, the J call TRBJ2-5; TRBD2 is a possible D gene (6 bases). The V gene lost 5 bases and the J gene lost 1 base, with 17 bases spanning the gap. Germline loops: CDR1 SEHNR, CDR2 FQNEAQ (reference sequence). The CDR3 sequence is 16 residues long. The CDR3, as DNA: TGTGCCAGCAGCCCTGGAGGGAGCCGGTCCCAAGAGACCCAGTACTTC. Protein sequence: CASSPGGSRSQETQYF.

The sample holds one count of this clone. This CDR3 is CASSPESRGSSGANVLTF. CDR3 nucleotide sequence: TGTGCCAGCTCACCTGAAAGTAGAGGGAGCTCTGGGGCCAACGTCCTGACTTTC. This rearrangement joins TRBV18 to TRBJ2-6, with D perhaps matching TRBD2 (5 bases). The CDR3 runs to 18 residues. Germline values: CDR1 KGHSH, CDR2 LQKENI. Deletions cut 3 bases from V and 0 bases from J, with 15 bases between.

The J gene is TRBJ1-2, the V gene TRBV7-9; 12 bases agree with TRBD1. Germline lookup yields CDR1 SEHNR and CDR2 FQNEAQ (reference sequence). There are 17 residues in the CDR3. V gave up 4 bases and J gave up 0 bases; unmatched junction bases: 6. The CDR3 region has the DNA TGTGCCAGCAGCTATCGGGACAGGGGGCCCCCTAACTATGGCTACACCTTC. It is translated as CASSYRDRGPPNYGYTF.

This rearrangement joins TRBV11-1 to TRBJ2-7, with D perhaps TRBD1 (6 bases). The V and J ends lost 5 bases and 4 bases respectively, with 15 bases between them. Germline assignment: CDR1 SGHAT and CDR2 FQDESV (reference sequence). The CDR3 has 14 residues. CDR3 sequence reads: CASSPRQEPYEQYF. CDR3 DNA: TGTGCCAGCAGCCCCCGACAGGAACCGTACGAGCAGTACTTC.

The rearrangement uses TRBV19 and TRBJ2-4; possible D gene TRBD1, 5 bases. Germline V gene sequence: CDR1 LNHDA, CDR2 SQIVND (reference sequence). The CDR3 length is 15 residues. V was cut by 3 bases and J by 1 base, with 10 bases left in between. CDR3 protein: CASSIFPGAKNIQYF. The CDR3 nucleotides are TGTGCCAGTAGTATCTTTCCAGGGGCCAAAAACATTCAGTACTTC.

The rearrangement joins TRBV7-2 to TRBJ2-1; D call uncertain. Germline CDR1 SGHTA, CDR2 FQGNSA. The CDR3 spans 15 residues. V shed 3 bases and J shed 0 bases, with 9 bases lying between them. CDR3 sequence reads: CASSFGQSSYNEQFF. The CDR3 region has the DNA TGTGCCAGCAGCTTCGGCCAGAGCTCCTACAATGAGCAGTTCTTC.